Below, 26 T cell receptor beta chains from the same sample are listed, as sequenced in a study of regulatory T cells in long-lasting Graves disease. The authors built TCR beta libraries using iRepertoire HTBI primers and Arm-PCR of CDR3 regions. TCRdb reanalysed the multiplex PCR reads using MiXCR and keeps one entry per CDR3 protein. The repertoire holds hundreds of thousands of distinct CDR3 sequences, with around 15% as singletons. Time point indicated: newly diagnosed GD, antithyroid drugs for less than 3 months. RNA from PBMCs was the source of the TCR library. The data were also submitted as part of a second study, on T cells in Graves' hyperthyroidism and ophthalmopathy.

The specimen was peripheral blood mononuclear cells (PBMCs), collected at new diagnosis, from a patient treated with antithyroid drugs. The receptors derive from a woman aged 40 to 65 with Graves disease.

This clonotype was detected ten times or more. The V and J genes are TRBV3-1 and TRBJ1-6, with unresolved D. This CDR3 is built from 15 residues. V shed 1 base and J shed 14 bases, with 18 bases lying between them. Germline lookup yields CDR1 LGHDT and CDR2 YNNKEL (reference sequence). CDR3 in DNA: TGTGCCAGCAGCCAAGGTTTCATAGATCCCCCGGCCCTCCACTTT. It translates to CASSQGFIDPPALHF.

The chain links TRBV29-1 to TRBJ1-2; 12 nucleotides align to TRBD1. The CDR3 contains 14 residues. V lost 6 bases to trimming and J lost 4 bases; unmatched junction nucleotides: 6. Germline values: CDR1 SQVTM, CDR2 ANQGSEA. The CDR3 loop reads CSVEGTGGSYGYTF. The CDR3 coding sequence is TGCAGCGTAGAGGGGACAGGGGGCTCCTATGGCTACACCTTC.

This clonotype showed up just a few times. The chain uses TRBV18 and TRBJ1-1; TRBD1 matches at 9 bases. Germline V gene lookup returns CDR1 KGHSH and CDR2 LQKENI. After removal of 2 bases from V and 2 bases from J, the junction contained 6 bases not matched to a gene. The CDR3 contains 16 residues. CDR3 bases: TGTGCCAGCTCACCAGCTGGGACAGGGATCAACACTGAAGCTTTCTTT. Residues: CASSPAGTGINTEAFF.

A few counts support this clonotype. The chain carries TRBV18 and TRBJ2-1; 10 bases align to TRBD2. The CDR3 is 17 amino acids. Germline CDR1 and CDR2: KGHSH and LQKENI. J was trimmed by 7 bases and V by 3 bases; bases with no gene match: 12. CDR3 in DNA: TGTGCCAGCTCACCGCCGTCGGAGCGGGGGGGCCAGAATGAGCAGTTCTTC. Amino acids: CASSPPSERGGQNEQFF.

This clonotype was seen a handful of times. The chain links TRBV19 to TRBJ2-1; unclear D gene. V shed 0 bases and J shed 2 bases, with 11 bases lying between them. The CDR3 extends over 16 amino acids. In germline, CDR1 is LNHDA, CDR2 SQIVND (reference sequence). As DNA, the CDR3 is TGTGCCAGTAGTATAGATGGACCTCCGGCCTACAATGAGCAGTTCTTC. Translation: CASSIDGPPAYNEQFF.

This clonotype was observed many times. The chain's CDR3 is CASRSGNTIYF. The CDR3 DNA reads as TGTGCCAGCAGGTCTGGAAACACCATATATTTT. V gene TRBV19 combines with J gene TRBJ1-3; D remains ambiguous. This CDR3 contains 11 residues. The germline V gene has CDR1 LNHDA and CDR2 SQIVND (reference sequence). The V end was cut by 9 bases, the J end by 1 base, with 4 bases between. Together with reference TRBV19 and TRBJ1-3, the CDR3 gives the full variable domain: DGGITQSPKYLFRKEGQNVTLSCEQNLNHDAMYWYRQDPGQGLRLIYYSQIVNDFQKGDIAEGYSVSREKKESFPLTVTSAQKNPTAFYLCASRSGNTIYFGEGSWLTVV.

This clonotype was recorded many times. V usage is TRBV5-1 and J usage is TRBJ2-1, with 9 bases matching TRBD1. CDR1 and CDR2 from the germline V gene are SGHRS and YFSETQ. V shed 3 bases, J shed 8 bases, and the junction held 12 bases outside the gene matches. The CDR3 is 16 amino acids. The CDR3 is CASSSGTGSVLYEQFF. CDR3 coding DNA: TGCGCCAGCAGCTCCGGGACAGGGTCCGTTTTGTATGAGCAGTTCTTC.

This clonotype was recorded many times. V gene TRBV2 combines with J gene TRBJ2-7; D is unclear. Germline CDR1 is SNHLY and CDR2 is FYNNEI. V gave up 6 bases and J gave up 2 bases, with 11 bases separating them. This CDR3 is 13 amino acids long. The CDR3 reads CASRPPGAYEQYF. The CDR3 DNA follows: TGTGCCAGCAGACCCCCTGGGGCCTACGAGCAGTACTTC.

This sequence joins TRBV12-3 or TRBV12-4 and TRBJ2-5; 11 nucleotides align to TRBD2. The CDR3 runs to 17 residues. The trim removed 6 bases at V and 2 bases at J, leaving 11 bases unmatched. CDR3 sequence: CASSLTSGGYLQETQYF. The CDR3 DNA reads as TGTGCCAGCAGCCTAACTAGCGGGGGCTACCTACAAGAGACCCAGTACTTC.

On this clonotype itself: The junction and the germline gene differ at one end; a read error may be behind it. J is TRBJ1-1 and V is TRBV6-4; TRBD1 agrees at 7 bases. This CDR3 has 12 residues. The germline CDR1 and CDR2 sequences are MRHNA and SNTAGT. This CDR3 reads CASSDRGTVVVF. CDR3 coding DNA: TGTGCCAGCAGTGACCGAGGGACAGTAGTTGTCTTT.

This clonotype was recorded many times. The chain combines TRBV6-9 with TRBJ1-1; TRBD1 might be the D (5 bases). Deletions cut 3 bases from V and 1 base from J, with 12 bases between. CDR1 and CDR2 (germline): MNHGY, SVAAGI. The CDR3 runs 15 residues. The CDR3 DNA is TGTGCCAGCAGTTACTCAGGGATCTCGAACACTGAAGCTTTCTTT. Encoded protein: CASSYSGISNTEAFF.

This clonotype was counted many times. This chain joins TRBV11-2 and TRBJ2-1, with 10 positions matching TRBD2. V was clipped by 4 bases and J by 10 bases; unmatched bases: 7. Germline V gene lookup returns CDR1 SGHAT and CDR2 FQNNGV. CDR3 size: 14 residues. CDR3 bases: TGTGCCAGCAGCTCAGCGGGGGGGCCACGGGAGCAGTTCTTC. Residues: CASSSAGGPREQFF.

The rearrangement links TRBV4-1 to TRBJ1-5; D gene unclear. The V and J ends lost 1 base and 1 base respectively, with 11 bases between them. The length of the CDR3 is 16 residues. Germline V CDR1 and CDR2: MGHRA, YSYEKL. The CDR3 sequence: CASSQGPWGSNQPQHF. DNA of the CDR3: TGCGCCAGCAGCCAAGGCCCTTGGGGAAGCAATCAGCCCCAGCATTTT.

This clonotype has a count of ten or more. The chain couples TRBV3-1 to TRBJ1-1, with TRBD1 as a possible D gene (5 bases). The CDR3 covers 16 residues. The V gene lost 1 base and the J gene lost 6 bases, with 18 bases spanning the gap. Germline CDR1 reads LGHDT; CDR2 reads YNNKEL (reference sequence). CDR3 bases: TGTGCCAGCAGCCAAGTGGTCGGGGGAATGGGGGCTGAAGCTTTCTTT. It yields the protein CASSQVVGGMGAEAFF. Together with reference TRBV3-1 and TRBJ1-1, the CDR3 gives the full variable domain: DTAVSQTPKYLVTQMGNDKSIKCEQNLGHDTMYWYKQDSKKFLKIMFSYNNKELIINETVPNRFSPKSPDKAHLNLHINSLELGDSAVYFCASSQVVGGMGAEAFFGQGTRLTVV.

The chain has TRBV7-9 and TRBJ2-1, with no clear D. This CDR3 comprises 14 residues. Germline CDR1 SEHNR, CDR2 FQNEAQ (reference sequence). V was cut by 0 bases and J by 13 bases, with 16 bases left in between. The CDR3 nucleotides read TGTGCCAGCAGCTTAGCGCCACGGACCACGGGCCAGTTCTTC. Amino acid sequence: CASSLAPRTTGQFF.

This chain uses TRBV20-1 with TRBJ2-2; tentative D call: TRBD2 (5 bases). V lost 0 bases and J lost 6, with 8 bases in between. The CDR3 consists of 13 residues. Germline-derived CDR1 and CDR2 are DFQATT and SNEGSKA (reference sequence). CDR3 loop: CSARDRRPGELFF. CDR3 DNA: TGCAGTGCTAGAGATCGGAGGCCCGGGGAGCTGTTTTTT.

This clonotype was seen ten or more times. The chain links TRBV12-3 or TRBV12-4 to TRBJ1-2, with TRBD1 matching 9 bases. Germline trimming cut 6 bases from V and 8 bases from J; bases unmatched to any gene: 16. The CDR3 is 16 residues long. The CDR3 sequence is CASSPYNRGRRYGYTF. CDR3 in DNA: TGTGCCAGCAGCCCTTATAACAGGGGGCGTCGGTACGGCTACACCTTC.

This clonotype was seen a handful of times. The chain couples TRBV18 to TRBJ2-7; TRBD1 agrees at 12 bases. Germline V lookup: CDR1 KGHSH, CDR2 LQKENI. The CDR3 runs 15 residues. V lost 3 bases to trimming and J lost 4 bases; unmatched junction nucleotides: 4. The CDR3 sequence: CASSPGTGGKYEQYF. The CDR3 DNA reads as TGTGCCAGCTCACCCGGGACAGGGGGCAAGTACGAGCAGTACTTC.

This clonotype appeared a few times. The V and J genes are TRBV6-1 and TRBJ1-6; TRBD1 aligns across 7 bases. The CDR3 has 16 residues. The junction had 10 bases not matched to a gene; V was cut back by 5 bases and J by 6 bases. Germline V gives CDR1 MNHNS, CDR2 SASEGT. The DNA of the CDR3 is TGTGCCAGCAGTACCAAGCCAGGGGGTGTTAATTCACCCCTCCACTTT. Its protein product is CASSTKPGGVNSPLHF.

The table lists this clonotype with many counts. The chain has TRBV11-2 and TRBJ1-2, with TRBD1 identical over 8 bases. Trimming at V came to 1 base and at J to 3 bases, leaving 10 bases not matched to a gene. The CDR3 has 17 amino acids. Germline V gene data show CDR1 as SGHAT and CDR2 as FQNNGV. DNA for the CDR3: TGTGCCAGCAGCTTAGCGGGAAGGGACAGGTTCTACTATGGCTACACCTTC. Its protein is CASSLAGRDRFYYGYTF.

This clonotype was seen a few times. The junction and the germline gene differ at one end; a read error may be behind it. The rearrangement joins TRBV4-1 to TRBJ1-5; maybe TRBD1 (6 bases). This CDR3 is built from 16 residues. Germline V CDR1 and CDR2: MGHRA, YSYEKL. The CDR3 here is CASSQEGGYSNQPQHF. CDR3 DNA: TGTGCCAGCAGCCAAGAAGGGGGGTATAGCAATCAGCCCCAGCATTTT.

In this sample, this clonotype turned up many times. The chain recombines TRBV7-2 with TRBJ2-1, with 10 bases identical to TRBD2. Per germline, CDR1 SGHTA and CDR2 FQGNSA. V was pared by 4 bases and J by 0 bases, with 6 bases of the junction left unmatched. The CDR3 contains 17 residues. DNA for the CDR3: TGTGCCAGCAGCTCCGGTAGCGGGGGGAGCTCCTACAATGAGCAGTTCTTC. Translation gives CASSSGSGGSSYNEQFF.

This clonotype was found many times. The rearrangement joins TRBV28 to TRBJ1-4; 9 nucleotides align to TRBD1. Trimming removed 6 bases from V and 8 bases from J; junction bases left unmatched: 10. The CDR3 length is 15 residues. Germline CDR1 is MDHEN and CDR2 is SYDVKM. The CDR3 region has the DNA TGTGCCAGCAGGCCGGACAGGGGACGCGGGGAAAAACTGTTTTTT. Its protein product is CASRPDRGRGEKLFF.

CDR3 sequence reads: CASSAGTSGWETQYF. For the CDR3, the DNA is TGCGCCAGCAGCGCCGGGACTAGCGGTTGGGAGACCCAGTACTTC. The chain has TRBV5-1 and TRBJ2-5, with TRBD2 matching 11 bases. This CDR3 is built from 15 residues. Germline V gives CDR1 SGHRS, CDR2 YFSETQ. V gave up 4 bases and J gave up 5 bases; unmatched junction bases: 7.

CDR3 sequence: CASSVGEGKLFF. DNA for the CDR3: TGTGCCAGCAGCGTAGGAGAGGGAAAACTGTTTTTT. The V call is TRBV7-9, the J call TRBJ1-4; D remains ambiguous. Germline values: CDR1 SEHNR, CDR2 FQNEAQ (reference sequence). This CDR3 has 12 amino acids. V dropped 5 bases and J dropped 10 bases, with 11 bases sitting between them.

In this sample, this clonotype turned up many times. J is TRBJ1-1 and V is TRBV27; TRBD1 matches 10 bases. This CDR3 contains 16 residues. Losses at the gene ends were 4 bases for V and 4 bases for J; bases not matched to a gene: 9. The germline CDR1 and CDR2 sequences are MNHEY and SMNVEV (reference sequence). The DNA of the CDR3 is TGTGCCAGCAGTTCGCGGGACAGGGGAAGAAGCACTGAAGCTTTCTTT. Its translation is CASSSRDRGRSTEAFF.